Below are 30 T cell receptor beta chains sequenced from a single sample in a study of synovial regulatory T cells in juvenile arthritis. Sequenced by immunoSEQ multiplex PCR; TCRdb stores in-frame clones only, minus some. The table counts roughly 10,000 clones; about 1.1% lies in the top ten. Source material: Treg cells from blood. The subset was: remaining (HLA-DR-negative) circulating blood Treg cells. Receptor source: a donor aged 2-30 years with juvenile idiopathic arthritis.

The V gene is TRBV28, the J gene TRBJ1-3; TCRdb indicates TRBD1, and absent DNA this call remains unverified. Germline V gene sequence: CDR1 MDHEN, CDR2 SYDVKM. This CDR3 comprises 16 residues. The coding DNA is unavailable. CDR3 in amino acids: CASSTTGLSSGNTIYF.

The chain couples TRBV28 to TRBJ2-7; with no DNA, the TCRdb D assignment of TRBD1 cannot be verified. The CDR3 length is 14 residues. Only the protein is available. Germline V gives CDR1 MDHEN, CDR2 SYDVKM. The CDR3: CASSPVGQGYEQYF. Full variable domain (rest looked up from reference TRBV28 and TRBJ2-7): DVKVTQSSRYLVKRTGEKVFLECVQDMDHENMFWYRQDPGLGLRLIYFSYDVKMKEKGDIPEGYSVSREKKERFSLILESASTNQTSMYLCASSPVGQGYEQYFGPGTRLTVT.

The chain couples TRBV7-2 to TRBJ1-1; TCRdb returns TRBD1, unconfirmable since there is no DNA. Germline values: CDR1 SGHTA, CDR2 FQGNSA. The CDR3 extends over 15 amino acids. No DNA was logged. CDR3 amino acids: CASSLALTGNTEAFF.

V and J are TRBV18 and TRBJ2-4; TCRdb's assignment of TRBD1 cannot be checked, as there is no DNA. This CDR3 spans 15 amino acids. The entry carries no DNA sequence. The germline CDR1 and CDR2 sequences are KGHSH and LQKENI. CDR3 sequence reads: CASSRTGLLKNIQYF.

The chain carries TRBV2 and TRBJ2-7; TCRdb lists TRBD2, though no DNA is available to test this call. The CDR3 is made up of 12 amino acids. A DNA sequence was not provided. Germline V gene data show CDR1 as SNHLY and CDR2 as FYNNEI. CDR3 sequence reads: CASSTETYEQYF. Drawing the rest from reference TRBV2 and TRBJ2-7, the complete variable domain is EPEVTQTPSHQVTQMGQEVILRCVPISNHLYFYWYRQILGQKVEFLVSFYNNEISEKSEIFDDQFSVERPDGSNFTLKIRSTKLEDSAMYFCASSTETYEQYFGPGTRLTVT.

V usage is TRBV4-1 and J usage is TRBJ2-7. This CDR3 has 15 residues. Nucleotide data are not available. Germline CDR1 and CDR2: MGHRA and YSYEKL. This chain's CDR3 is CASSQDPGTFMEQYF.

The genes are TRBV10-1 and TRBJ2-2; without DNA, the TCRdb call of TRBD2 cannot be checked. Germline V gene data show CDR1 as WNHNN and CDR2 as SYGVQD (reference sequence). This CDR3 has 15 amino acids. The nucleotide record is missing. CDR3 protein: CASSGGTSGTGELFF.

This chain joins TRBV2 and TRBJ1-2; TCRdb lists TRBD1, though no DNA is available to test this call. Germline values: CDR1 SNHLY, CDR2 FYNNEI. This CDR3 contains 16 residues. No DNA accompanies this entry. The CDR3 region is CASSEAGTGGFYGYTF.

The chain uses TRBV5-6 and TRBJ2-1. Germline-derived CDR1 and CDR2 are SGHDT and YYEEEE. The CDR3 consists of 15 residues. No nucleotide data were recorded. The CDR3 loop is CASSLFSEPYNEQFF.

The V gene is TRBV18, the J gene TRBJ1-1; the TCRdb D gene call, TRBD1, has no DNA to confirm it. The CDR3 has 16 residues. No DNA accompanies this entry. From germline, CDR1 is KGHSH and CDR2 LQKENI. The CDR3 reads CASSPWTGGGLAEAFF.

The chain is built from TRBV18 and TRBJ2-1; TCRdb's D gene call, TRBD1, goes unchecked for lack of DNA. Germline V gene lookup returns CDR1 KGHSH and CDR2 LQKENI. The CDR3 runs 15 residues. The nucleotide record is missing. This CDR3 is CASSPRDRAYNEQFF. Combining the CDR3 with reference TRBV18 and TRBJ2-1 gives the whole variable domain NAGVMQNPRHLVRRRGQEARLRCSPMKGHSHVYWYRQLPEEGLKFMVYLQKENIIDESGMPKERFSAEFPKEGPSILRIQQVVRGDSAAYFCASSPRDRAYNEQFFGPGTRLTVL.

The chain uses TRBV6-5 and TRBJ1-2; TCRdb outputs TRBD1, but without DNA this stays unchecked. The CDR3 covers 13 residues. No DNA sequence is on record. CDR1 MNHEY and CDR2 SVGAGI come from the germline V gene. The CDR3 region is CASSFDKARGYTF.

This rearrangement joins TRBV28 to TRBJ2-3; the TRBD1 assignment by TCRdb is unverifiable without DNA. Germline-derived CDR1 and CDR2 are MDHEN and SYDVKM. CDR3 length: 15 residues. Only the protein sequence is given. CDR3 sequence reads: CASRLQGVRTDTQYF.

The rearrangement links TRBV27 to TRBJ2-7; TCRdb picks TRBD1, but there is no DNA to check that call. The germline V gene has CDR1 MNHEY and CDR2 SMNVEV (reference sequence). There are 14 residues in the CDR3. The nucleotide record is missing. The CDR3 here is CARGVGPCRYEQYF.

The chain combines TRBV19 with TRBJ1-2; absent DNA, TCRdb's TRBD1 call cannot be checked. The CDR3 has 13 residues. No DNA is listed. Germline V gives CDR1 LNHDA, CDR2 SQIVND (reference sequence). The CDR3 loop reads CASSTTGVPGYTF.

The rearrangement joins TRBV5-1 to TRBJ2-4; as DNA is missing, the TRBD2 call by TCRdb cannot be tested. Germline V gene data show CDR1 as SGHRS and CDR2 as YFSETQ. This CDR3 comprises 14 residues. No DNA has been recorded. CDR3: CASSLAPGGNIQYF.

This rearrangement joins TRBV4-2 to TRBJ2-7; TCRdb gives TRBD1 as the D gene, but with no DNA this cannot be confirmed. Germline V gene data show CDR1 as LGHNA and CDR2 as YNFKEQ. The CDR3 extends over 16 amino acids. No DNA was logged. CDR3 protein: CASSQDTRQGYNEQYF.

The CDR3 reads CASSLGGRSSGNTIYF. The V call is TRBV5-1, the J call TRBJ1-3; with no DNA, the TCRdb D assignment of TRBD1 cannot be verified. In germline, CDR1 is SGHRS, CDR2 YFSETQ. This CDR3 is built from 16 residues. No DNA was logged.

This chain links TRBV5-1 with TRBJ2-2. The CDR3 consists of 16 residues. The DNA is unrecorded. The germline gives CDR1 SGHRS, CDR2 YFSETQ. The CDR3 sequence: CASSSTGTTNTGELFF.

The rearrangement uses TRBV5-1 and TRBJ2-7. Germline values: CDR1 SGHRS, CDR2 YFSETQ. There are 11 residues in the CDR3. No DNA sequence was recorded. The CDR3 protein is CASSSGRKKYF.

The CDR3: CASRFMASGRVRQETQYF. The V call is TRBV9, the J call TRBJ2-5; TCRdb lists TRBD2, though no DNA is available to test this call. CDR1 is SGDLS, CDR2 YYNGEE, per germline. The CDR3 loop spans 18 amino acids. No DNA was logged.

The chain combines TRBV27 with TRBJ1-1; TCRdb returns TRBD1, unconfirmable since there is no DNA. The germline V gene has CDR1 MNHEY and CDR2 SMNVEV (reference sequence). The CDR3 is 15 residues long. No DNA sequence is on record. CDR3 region: CASSLYQGADTEAFF.

The chain combines TRBV5-1 with TRBJ1-1. This CDR3 contains 13 residues. The protein alone is recorded here. In germline, CDR1 is SGHRS, CDR2 YFSETQ. The chain's CDR3 is CASSLAMGVGAFF. The whole variable domain, remainder taken from reference TRBV5-1 and TRBJ1-1, is KAGVTQTPRYLIKTRGQQVTLSCSPISGHRSVSWYQQTPGQGLQFLFEYFSETQRNKGNFPGRFSGRQFSNSRSEMNVSTLELGDSALYLCASSLAMGVGAFFGQGTRLTVV.

V usage is TRBV11-2 and J usage is TRBJ1-5; TCRdb returns TRBD1, unconfirmable since there is no DNA. Looked up from germline, CDR1 is SGHAT and CDR2 is FQNNGV. The CDR3 contains 15 residues. No nucleotide data were recorded. CDR3 sequence: CASSLGQGMYQPQHF.

J is TRBJ2-7 and V is TRBV5-1; without DNA, the TCRdb call of TRBD1 cannot be checked. Germline loops: CDR1 SGHRS, CDR2 YFSETQ. This CDR3 contains 14 residues. The coding DNA is unavailable. CDR3 amino acids: CASSMGNRQGEQYF. The variable domain in full, with the rest retrieved from reference TRBV5-1 and TRBJ2-7, is KAGVTQTPRYLIKTRGQQVTLSCSPISGHRSVSWYQQTPGQGLQFLFEYFSETQRNKGNFPGRFSGRQFSNSRSEMNVSTLELGDSALYLCASSMGNRQGEQYFGPGTRLTVT.

This sequence joins TRBV6-5 and TRBJ1-4; TCRdb selects TRBD1, and the lack of DNA leaves this call unchecked. This CDR3 comprises 12 residues. No DNA has been recorded. Germline V gene data show CDR1 as MNHEY and CDR2 as SVGAGI. This chain's CDR3 is CASSMDRRKLFF.

The chain combines TRBV5-6 with TRBJ2-1; TCRdb indicates TRBD1, and absent DNA this call remains unverified. Per the germline V gene, CDR1 is SGHDT and CDR2 is YYEEEE. This CDR3 has 14 amino acids. Only the protein sequence is given. Here the CDR3 reads CASSLPGFDNEQFF.

The chain couples TRBV7-9 to TRBJ2-1; absent DNA, TCRdb's TRBD2 call cannot be checked. CDR1 is SEHNR and CDR2 is FQNEAQ in the germline V gene (reference sequence). The CDR3 has 16 residues. No DNA is listed. The CDR3 here is CASSLDGLAGAGEQFF. Complete variable domain (other parts from reference TRBV7-9 and TRBJ2-1): DTGVSQNPRHKITKRGQNVTFRCDPISEHNRLYWYRQTLGQGPEFLTYFQNEAQLEKSRLLSDRFSAERPKGSFSTLEIQRTEQGDSAMYLCASSLDGLAGAGEQFFGPGTRLTVL.

The rearrangement links TRBV5-8 to TRBJ1-5. The CDR3 runs 13 residues. The entry carries no DNA sequence. Per the germline V gene, CDR1 is SGHTS and CDR2 is YDEGEE. The CDR3 is CASSFEGNQPQHF.

The chain recombines TRBV5-1 with TRBJ1-5. Germline CDR1 SGHRS, CDR2 YFSETQ. The CDR3 is made up of 14 amino acids. There is no recorded DNA. Here the CDR3 reads CASSLGTSNQPQHF.